Listed below are T cell receptor beta chains from one sample, sequenced in a study of cytomegalovirus exposure and HLA in healthy donors. The repertoire was sequenced with immunoSEQ multiplex PCR; TCRdb's copy has only in-frame clones and lacks some. The data contain approximately 290,000 clones, roughly 80% of them seen just once; the ten biggest clones take up 0.3%. Material: PBMCs. The receptors originated from a girl aged 2 to 9 in good health and CMV-seronegative. CDR3s include the opening cysteine and the closing phenylalanine or tryptophan. The D gene is left open where the match is weak. Size tells how often a clone was seen (once, few, many) or the class of an expanded clone, and some rows leave it out.

clone_size d_call j_call v_call cdr3_nt cdr3_aa
NA TRBD1 TRBJ1-2 TRBV13 TGTGCCAGCAGCTCTGGCTGGCTACGGACAGGGTATGGCTACACCTTC CASSSGWLRTGYGYTF
NA NA TRBJ2-1 TRBV19 TGTGCCAGTAGGAGCGGTCAGCCTTACAATGAGCAGTTCTTC CASRSGQPYNEQFF
NA TRBD1 TRBJ1-4 TRBV6-5 TGTGCCACCATTGGACCGGGACAGGGTATTAGGAAACTGTTTTTT CATIGPGQGIRKLFF
NA NA TRBJ1-2 TRBV6-5 TGTGCCAGCAGTTTTCTTACCGGGGTCGATCTTGGTGGCTACACCTTC CASSFLTGVDLGGYTF
NA TRBD2 TRBJ2-1 TRBV6-6 TGTGCCAGCAGTTATCCGGGCGGGGGGGCCGTTGAGCAGTTCTTC CASSYPGGGAVEQFF
NA NA TRBJ2-5 TRBV5-8 TGTGCCAGCAGCTTGGGGTCAGGGGAAGAGACCCAGTACTTC CASSLGSGEETQYF
once NA TRBJ2-5 TRBV29-1 TGCAGCGTTGTCGGGTTATATTACCAAGAGACCCAGTACTTC CSVVGLYYQETQYF
NA TRBD1 TRBJ1-5 TRBV10-3 TGTGCCATCAGTGATAGACAGGGGCGCAATCAGCCCCAGCATTTT CAISDRQGRNQPQHF
NA TRBD2 TRBJ2-5 TRBV19 TGTGCCAGTAGTATAGGGCGGGGGATGACGTACCAAGAGACCCAGTACTTC CASSIGRGMTYQETQYF
NA NA TRBJ2-4 TRBV6-5 TGTGCCAGCAGTTACCAAAAGCGGTTAGCCAAAAACATTCAGTACTTC CASSYQKRLAKNIQYF
few NA TRBJ1-2 TRBV9 TGTGCCAGCAGCGTAGAACGACAGGCCCCGGACGGCTACACCTTC CASSVERQAPDGYTF
NA TRBD1 TRBJ1-5 TRBV5-1 TGCGCCAGCAGCCTGACAGGGACCAATCAGCCCCAGCATTTT CASSLTGTNQPQHF
NA NA TRBJ2-5 TRBV5-8 TGTGCCAGCAGCGAAGGAAAATTCAGGGGCTGGCAAGAGACCCAGTACTTC CASSEGKFRGWQETQYF
NA NA TRBJ1-5 TRBV27 TGTGCCAGCAGTTGGGGGACAAACCTAAATCAGCCCCAGCATTTT CASSWGTNLNQPQHF
NA NA TRBJ2-7 TRBV28 TGTGCCAGCAGTTTGGGGGGTTTTGTCTACGAGCAGTACTTC CASSLGGFVYEQYF
once NA TRBJ2-7 TRBV7-3 TGTGCCAGCAGCTTAGGGTTGGGTCGGGACGAGCAGTACTTC CASSLGLGRDEQYF
NA NA TRBJ1-1 TRBV11-2 TGTGCCAGCAGCTCTCAGATGAACACTGAAGCTTTCTTT CASSSQMNTEAFF
NA NA TRBJ1-2 TRBV11-1 TGTGCCAGCAGCTTCCCAGGGGACTATGGCTACACCTTC CASSFPGDYGYTF
NA TRBD1 TRBJ1-4 TRBV6-5 TGTGCCAGCAGTTTGACAGGGGCGAATGAAAAACTGTTTTTT CASSLTGANEKLFF
NA TRBD2 TRBJ2-7 TRBV28 TGTGCCAGCAGTCCGGGGGGTTCCTCCTACGAGCAGTACTTC CASSPGGSSYEQYF
NA NA TRBJ2-1 TRBV7-9 TGTGCCAGCAGCTTAACGGCACAGGGTAATTTCGGAGAGCAGTTCTTC CASSLTAQGNFGEQFF
NA NA TRBJ1-2 TRBV7-2 TGTGCCAGCAGCTTAGCCGCAAACAGTTTAGCTAACTATGGCTACACCTTC CASSLAANSLANYGYTF
NA NA TRBJ2-3 TRBV4-1 TGCGCCAGCAGCCAAGAATCGGGTTTGTTCGCAGATACGCAGTATTTT CASSQESGLFADTQYF
NA NA TRBJ2-1 TRBV5-1 TGCGCCAGCAGCCAGGGGGGATCCTACAATGAGCAGTTCTTC CASSQGGSYNEQFF
NA NA TRBJ2-7 TRBV5-1 TGCGCCAGCAAAAGGGGACTTGACCGATACGAGCAGTACTTC CASKRGLDRYEQYF
NA NA TRBJ1-2 TRBV2 TGTGCCAGCAGGGCGGGTACAGAACGTGGCTACACCTTC CASRAGTERGYTF
few TRBD2 TRBJ2-1 TRBV19 TGTGCCAGTAGTATAGTGTCCGGGGGGGTGAACGATGAGCAGTTCTTC CASSIVSGGVNDEQFF